This entry describes one TCR beta chain. Its antigen is still unknown. TCRdb's table, derived via immunoSEQ multiplex PCR, lists solely in-frame clones and lacks some. The sample holds about 80,000 clones, around nine tenths seen once. This entry comes from a study of brain T cells in children with intractable seizures. Study-level points and caveats: Viral specificity was inferred only from CDR3 similarity; HCMV serostatus was unknown.

Sequencing was limited to surgery cases with top T cell transcript signatures in brain tissue. With 2 bases removed from V and 1 base from J, the gap between germline ends came to 13 bases. CDR1 MNHEY and CDR2 SMNVEV come from the germline V gene (reference sequence). This CDR3 contains 16 residues. Sequences were derived from peripheral blood, sampled at surgery. The sequence was collected from a girl aged 2-9 years with Rasmussen encephalitis and intractable seizures. This chain connects TRBV27 to TRBJ2-3; TRBD1 is a possible D gene (5 bases). The CDR3 DNA follows: TGTGCCAGCAGTTTAGGTGCAGGGTTGGGCACAGATACGCAGTATTTT. Protein product: CASSLGAGLGTDTQYF.